Reported below is one TCR beta chain. This clonotype was counted many times. It lacks a known antigen. No much larger clone exists at a distance of one base, and base qualities are not known. This sample is drawn from a study of human T cells and chemical hapten exposure listed by TCRdb under 2021. Study-wide context: For sensitization, 2% DPC in acetone was applied to an approximately 2 cm by approximately 2 cm area of upper inner arm skin. Throughout the study period of about 22 weeks, patients also received therapeutic DPC doses to the scalp every week. Patch testing was performed on the upper back with Finn chambers containing 0.01% DPC, and the patch tests were scored after 6 days according to International Contact Dermatitis Research Group standards. The mostly female patient cohort included alopecia areata with under or over 50% scalp involvement, alopecia totalis and alopecia universalis. Libraries were combined into a pool for sequencing, and differences in TCR yield between samples came mainly from small differences in library volumes within the pool. In alopecia patients, the study followed how the peripheral blood TCR repertoire changed in vivo over primary and secondary sensitization to diphenylcyclopropenone (DPC), a hapten. Blood was sampled from patients pre-sensitization (week 0) and at 2, 6 and about 24 weeks after DPC sensitization. Blood for TCR sequencing was provided by twenty-nine alopecia patients at one to four time points (pre-sensitization, 2, 6 and 24 weeks). The study at large found these results: Because all patients had alopecia, a presumed autoimmune disease, the immune response of the patients might differ from that of healthy individuals. Repeated subsampling changed both the strength of the expansion versus patch-test correlation and the threshold at which the correlation became significant. Expanded TCRs formed significantly more large CDR3 similarity clusters than pre-sensitization or healthy control sets, consistent with antigen-driven responses. A positive correlation was found between the number of PT1 expanded TCRs and patch test score, with significance reached at thresholds 8, 16 and 32 but not 4. DPC sensitization did not change how many TCRs were above 1 in 1000 frequency, and no evidence was found of alterations in global repertoire structure.

The method behind the library was RACE. Sequencing took place on a NextSeq 500. During library preparation, unique molecular identifiers were attached to individual cDNA molecules so that TCRs could be counted in a quantitative, reproducible way. Both TCR alpha and TCR beta chains were sequenced from each blood RNA sample. The authors' analysis ran thus. The median number of TCRs per sample was approximately 96,000, ranging from about 23,224 to 690,600. The Decombinator software suite was used to annotate V, J and CDR3 in the TCR reads. For the PS versus PT1 abundance plots, all samples were subsampled to the same number of TCRs (28,000). Expanded TCRs were defined as absent before sensitization and observed at least eight times at the 2-week time point. TCRdb reran the public reads through fastp at Q25 and MiXCR, keeping productive beta chains. Identical CDR3 proteins give one entry, which carries the most common genes and DNA. TCRdb's processing, not the study's, gives the V and J calls here. The sample table lists approximately 370,000 distinct CDR3 sequences, around 5.5% of them with a count of one. Of the sample, around 8.6% is held by the ten largest clones.

The time point label corresponds to: pre-sensitization, week 0. Read against the paper, the sample's treatment or condition label means: therapeutic diphenylcyclopropenone sensitization with weekly scalp DPC. At each patch-test visit, blood was drawn before the patch test was applied. Patients were eligible if aged 18 to 70, diagnosed with alopecia and judged suitable for DPC therapy, and pregnant patients were excluded. Total RNA was isolated from unfractionated whole blood collected in Tempus Blood RNA tubes. CDR1 and CDR2 were assigned from the germline V gene as MGHRA and YSYEKL. The CDR3, cysteine through phenylalanine, is 14 amino acids long. The CDR3 DNA has 42 bases and is translated from base 1. V is reduced by 0 bases and J by 6 bases, leaving a spacing of 10 bases between them.

The chain joins TRBV4-1 to TRBJ2-3; the D gene lacks a confident call. The TCR comes from a woman aged 18 to 35 with alopecia areata. Some clones in this sample may be carry-over from other donors' samples. The input for sequencing was whole blood, taken in connection with sensitization to the hapten diphenylcyclopropenone (DPC). The CDR3 region: CASSQEPTMDTQYF. The nucleotides read TGCGCCAGCAGCCAAGAGCCCACTATGGATACGCAGTATTTT.